This entry features one TCR beta chain sequence. No antigen is known for it. Per-base qualities were not stored, and no clone one base away is much larger. Libraries were built with the immunoSEQ multiplex PCR assay. The hsTCRB Kit was used according to the manufacturer's protocol to amplify rearranged TCR beta chain sequences. Sequencing of TCRB libraries was carried out on an Illumina MiSeq. In the source study's methods: The kit vendor's proprietary platform handled demultiplexing, trimming and gene mapping. This is the immuneACCESS table as TCRdb keeps it, with only in-frame sequences that have V and J called. A part of the clones is gone; compared with another copy, unresolved V genes explain less than half, and the rest is unexplained. That table furnishes V, J and clone size, whereas the DNA furnished D and trimming. A total of more than 25,000 clones appear in this sample, around 79% of them only once. Approximately 9.4% of the sample rests with the top ten.

The germline V gene provides CDR1 SGHRS and CDR2 YFSETQ. Trimming at the junction amounts to 2 bases on V and 4 bases on J, and the germline ends lie 7 bases apart. The CDR3 measures 14 amino acids from cysteine to phenylalanine. The DNA shown is the 42-base CDR3, in frame from base 1. What this sample's time point label stands for: week 35, safety follow-up. Each vaccine dose was 300 ug of a 20-mer mutant IDH1 peptide in Montanide, given subcutaneously with topical imiquimod. Patients received eight vaccinations in weeks 1, 3, 5, 7, 11, 15, 19 and 23, corresponding to visits V03 through V10. The donors had newly diagnosed IDH1-mutant astrocytomas of WHO grade 3 or 4 that showed loss of nuclear ATRX. The samples were drawn from NOA16, a multicentre, single-arm, open-label phase I trial in Germany that tested a mutant IDH1 peptide vaccine in humans for the first time. The DNeasy Blood and Tissue Kit was used to extract genomic DNA from EDTA blood for TCRB sequencing.

These data come from a study of a mutant IDH1 vaccine in newly diagnosed glioma (dated by TCRdb to the early 2020s). The study in broad terms: In the chemotherapy-containing groups, vaccination started alongside temozolomide cycles, whereas in patients who had radiotherapy alone it started 4-6 weeks after radiotherapy. Longitudinal TCRB deep sequencing was performed for some 25 treated patients wherever samples were available for exploratory analyses. Peripheral blood was collected at six visits: V03 (baseline), V05, V07, V10, V12 and V13. Before enrollment, most patients had been given radiochemotherapy with temozolomide as standard therapy, while the rest had received either radiotherapy alone or temozolomide alone. The week-35 safety follow-up was designated visit V12, and the week-47 end of study was designated visit V13. Of the approximately 33 treated patients, approximately 62% were male and around 38% were female, and a mean age of roughly 40 years was recorded.

What the authors observed across the whole study: Availability determined which PBMC samples were chosen for TCRB deep sequencing. Immune responses induced by the vaccine were seen in 90% to 95% of patients across multiple MHC alleles. It was noted by the authors that analyses of patient blood samples could not be reproduced owing to sample limitations. No apparent relationship was observed between pseudoprogression and alterations in the top peripheral T cell clonotypes detected by TCRB sequencing.

The sequencing used PBMCs, collected from a glioma patient whose treatment included an IDH1 peptide vaccine. The receptor chain draws on TRBV5-1 and TRBJ2-6; the D region may be TRBD1 or TRBD2, each matching 5 bases equally. This clonotype was obtained from a woman aged 25-40 years with glioma. Some clones in this sample may be carry-over from other donors' samples. CDR3 sequence: CASSLGTGANVLTF. In nucleotides, the sequence is TGCGCCAGCAGCTTAGGGACGGGGGCCAACGTCCTGACTTTC.